The source of this TCR beta chain is a study of PD-1 blockade in mismatch repair-deficient tumors. In the study overall: Patients had over 10 mismatch repair-deficient cancer types, all previously treated and progressing.

Trimming cost V 0 bases and J 4 bases, with 8 bases left between them. This CDR3 has 14 amino acids. Per the germline V gene, CDR1 is SGDLS and CDR2 is YYNGEE. TCR sequencing covered a few patients who responded to pembrolizumab. Clones were read by immunoSEQ multiplex PCR, and TCRdb kept only the in-frame ones, dropping some. The sample shows some 27,000 clones, approximately 84% of them seen only once. This clone was picked up a small number of times. This CDR3 is also generated by other DNA sequences in the sample. Source: PBMCs, taken before pembrolizumab treatment. This clonotype was obtained from an adult with mismatch repair-deficient cancer. The chain couples TRBV9 to TRBJ1-5, with D hard to call. The chain's CDR3 is CASSVGGQNQPQHF. The CDR3 DNA sequence: TGTGCCAGCAGCGTAGGAGGGCAGAATCAGCCCCAGCATTTT.